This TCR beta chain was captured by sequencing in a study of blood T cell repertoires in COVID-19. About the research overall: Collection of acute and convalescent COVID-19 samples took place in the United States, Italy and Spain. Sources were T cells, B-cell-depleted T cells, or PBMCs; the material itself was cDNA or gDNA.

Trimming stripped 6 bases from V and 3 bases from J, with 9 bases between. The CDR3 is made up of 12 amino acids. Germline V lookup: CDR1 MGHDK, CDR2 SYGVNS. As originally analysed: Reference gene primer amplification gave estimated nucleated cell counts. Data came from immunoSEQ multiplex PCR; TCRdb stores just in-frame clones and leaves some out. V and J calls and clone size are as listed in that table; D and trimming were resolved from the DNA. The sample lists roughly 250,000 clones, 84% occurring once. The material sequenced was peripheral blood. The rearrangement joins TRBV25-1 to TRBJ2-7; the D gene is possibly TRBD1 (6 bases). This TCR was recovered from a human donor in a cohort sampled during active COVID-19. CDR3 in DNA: TGTGCCAGCAGGACAGGTTACTACGAGCAGTACTTC. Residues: CASRTGYYEQYF.